The present T cell receptor beta chain was sequenced within a study of spatial heterogeneity in lung cancer. On the study more broadly: In tumor regions, TCR transcript counts tracked strongly with a T cell module score from matched bulk RNA-seq.

Notes on the study in general: Mutation counts in tumors were tracked by counts of expanded intratumoral alpha and beta TCRs.

Regarding time point: sample taken at primary tumor resection. Samples were donated by 72 untreated early-stage non-small cell lung cancer patients. From the 5' RACE reads, TCRdb called clonotypes with MiXCR, one entry per CDR3 protein. The sample consists of 6,500 to 8,500 distinct CDR3 sequences, 3% to 3.5% of them appearing once. CDR3 length equals 12 residues. Trimming removed 6 bases at V and 5 bases at J, with 11 bases between. Germline assignment: CDR1 MNHEY and CDR2 SVGAGI. This clonotype came up a few times. Its antigen remains unidentified. This sequence originates from a male donor with early-stage non-small cell lung cancer. This material consisted of lung tumor tissue, taken at surgery. V and J are TRBV6-5 and TRBJ2-7; no firm D call. The CDR3 DNA reads as TGTGCCAGCAGCTCCGGACGCCACGAGCAGTACTTC. Encoded protein: CASSSGRHEQYF.